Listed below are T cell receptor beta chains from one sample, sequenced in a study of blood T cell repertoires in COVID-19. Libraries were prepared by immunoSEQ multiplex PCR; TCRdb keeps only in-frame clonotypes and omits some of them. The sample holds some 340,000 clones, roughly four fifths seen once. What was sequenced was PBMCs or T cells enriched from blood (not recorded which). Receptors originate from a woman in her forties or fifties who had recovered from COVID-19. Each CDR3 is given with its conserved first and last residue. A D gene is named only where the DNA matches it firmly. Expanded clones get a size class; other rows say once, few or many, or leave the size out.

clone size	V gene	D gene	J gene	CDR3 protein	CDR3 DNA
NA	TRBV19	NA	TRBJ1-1	CASTGGVNWYTEAFF	TGTGCCAGCACCGGGGGTGTAAATTGGTACACTGAAGCTTTCTTT
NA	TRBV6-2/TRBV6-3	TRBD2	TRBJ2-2	CASSPRTSGRFTGELFF	TGTGCCAGCAGTCCCCGGACTAGCGGGAGATTCACCGGGGAGCTGTTTTTT
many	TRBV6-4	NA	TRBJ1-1	CASREGLNTEAFF	TGTGCCAGCAGGGAGGGATTGAACACTGAAGCTTTCTTT
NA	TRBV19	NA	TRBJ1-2	CASSNPSALYGYTF	TGTGCCAGTAGTAACCCCAGCGCCCTCTATGGCTACACCTTC
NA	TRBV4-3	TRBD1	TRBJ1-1	CASSPEATGDFRYTEAFF	TGCGCCAGCAGTCCCGAAGCCACAGGGGACTTCAGATACACTGAAGCTTTCTTT
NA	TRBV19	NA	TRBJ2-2	CASSGPGQTNTGELFF	TGTGCCAGTAGTGGACCGGGACAAACGAACACCGGGGAGCTGTTTTTT
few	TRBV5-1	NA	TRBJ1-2	CASSLSGGGYGYTF	TGCGCCAGCAGCTTATCCGGGGGTGGCTATGGCTACACCTTC
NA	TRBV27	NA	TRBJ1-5	CASSLRQGNQPQHF	TGTGCCAGCAGTTTGAGGCAGGGAAATCAGCCCCAGCATTTT
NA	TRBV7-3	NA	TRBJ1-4	CASSFRGGEKLFF	TGTGCCAGCAGCTTCAGAGGGGGTGAAAAACTGTTTTTT
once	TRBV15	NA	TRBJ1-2	CATSRDLRRLNMAGYTF	TGTGCCACCAGCAGAGATCTTCGGAGACTAAACATGGCTGGCTACACCTTC
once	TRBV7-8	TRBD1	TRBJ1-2	CASSLEGAGSRGYGYTF	TGTGCCAGCAGCTTAGAGGGGGCGGGATCCCGGGGCTATGGCTACACCTTC
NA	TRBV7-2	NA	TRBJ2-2	CASSRTGELFF	TGTGCCAGCAGCCGAACAGGGGAGCTGTTTTTT
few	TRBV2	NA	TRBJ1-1	CASSDRDLRPEAFF	TGTGCCAGCAGTGACAGGGACTTGCGGCCTGAAGCTTTCTTT
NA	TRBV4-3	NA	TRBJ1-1	CASSQVAQGNTEAFF	TGCGCCAGCAGCCAGGTGGCACAGGGGAACACTGAAGCTTTCTTT
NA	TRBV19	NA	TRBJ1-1	CASSMGAGTEAFF	TGTGCCAGTAGTATGGGGGCAGGTACTGAAGCTTTCTTT
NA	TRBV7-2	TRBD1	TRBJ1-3	CASSPGTVGANTIYF	TGTGCCAGCAGCCCGGGGACAGTGGGAGCAAACACCATATATTTT
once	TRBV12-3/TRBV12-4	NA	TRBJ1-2	CASSLTGYGYTF	TGTGCCAGCAGCCTGACAGGCTATGGCTACACCTTC
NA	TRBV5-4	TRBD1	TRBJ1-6	CASSLLGTGSSGSPLHF	TGTGCCAGCAGCTTGTTGGGGACAGGGTCGTCCGGATCACCCCTCCACTTT
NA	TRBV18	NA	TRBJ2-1	CASSQTAVRGTPPNNEQFF	TGTGCCAGCTCACAAACCGCGGTACGGGGAACCCCCCCGAACAATGAGCAGTTCTTC
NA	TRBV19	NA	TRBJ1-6	CASMEVGGFYNSPLHF	TGTGCCAGTATGGAGGTCGGGGGATTCTATAATTCACCCCTCCACTTT
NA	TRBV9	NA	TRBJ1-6	CASSVGRVESPLHF	TGTGCCAGCAGCGTAGGCAGGGTGGAATCACCCCTCCACTTT
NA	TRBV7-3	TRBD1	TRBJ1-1	CASSTDRDTEAFF	TGTGCCAGCAGCACGGACAGGGACACTGAAGCTTTCTTT
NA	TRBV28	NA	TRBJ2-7	CASRLDKPTYEQYF	TGTGCCAGCAGACTGGACAAGCCCACCTACGAGCAGTACTTC
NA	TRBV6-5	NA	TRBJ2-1	CASSPWAGNEQFF	TGTGCCAGCAGCCCCTGGGCCGGCAATGAGCAGTTCTTC
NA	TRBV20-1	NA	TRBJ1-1	CSASRGAGNTEAFF	TGCAGTGCTAGTCGGGGGGCTGGGAACACTGAAGCTTTCTTT
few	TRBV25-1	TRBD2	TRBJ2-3	CASSGSGTSVRTDTQYF	TGTGCCAGCAGTGGCTCCGGGACTAGCGTTCGCACAGATACGCAGTATTTT
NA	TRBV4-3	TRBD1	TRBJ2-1	CASSRDRASYNEQFF	TGCGCCAGCAGCCGGGACAGGGCGTCCTACAATGAGCAGTTCTTC
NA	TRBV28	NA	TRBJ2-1	CAADGLGFEQFF	TGTGCCGCCGATGGACTGGGTTTTGAGCAGTTCTTC
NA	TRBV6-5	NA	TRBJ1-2	CASSSTVVYGYTF	TGTGCCAGCAGTTCTACTGTGGTCTATGGCTACACCTTC
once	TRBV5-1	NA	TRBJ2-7	CASSVAGNSYEQYF	TGCGCCAGCAGCGTGGCAGGCAACTCCTACGAGCAGTACTTC
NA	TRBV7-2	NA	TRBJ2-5	CASSLASRETQYF	TGTGCCAGCAGCTTAGCGTCCAGGGAGACCCAGTACTTC
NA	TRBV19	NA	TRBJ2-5	CASSTGWGGGIVETQYF	TGTGCCAGTAGTACGGGGTGGGGAGGGGGGATTGTAGAGACCCAGTACTTC
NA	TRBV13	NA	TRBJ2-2	CASSFQGQYTGELFF	TGTGCCAGCAGCTTTCAGGGGCAATACACCGGGGAGCTGTTTTTT
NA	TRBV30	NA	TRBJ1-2	CAWSVREIYGYTF	TGTGCCTGGAGTGTACGGGAAATCTATGGCTACACCTTC
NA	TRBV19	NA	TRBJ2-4	CASQLGLAKNIQYF	TGTGCCAGTCAGTTGGGGCTCGCCAAAAACATTCAGTACTTC
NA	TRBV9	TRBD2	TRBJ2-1	CASSPGGNYNEQFF	TGTGCCAGCAGCCCGGGAGGCAACTACAATGAGCAGTTCTTC
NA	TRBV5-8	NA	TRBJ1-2	CASSLQGIYYGYTF	TGTGCCAGCAGCCTGCAGGGTATTTACTATGGCTACACCTTC
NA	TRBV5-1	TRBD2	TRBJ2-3	CASSLGGLAGTDTQYF	TGCGCCAGCAGCTTGGGAGGACTAGCGGGCACAGATACGCAGTATTTT
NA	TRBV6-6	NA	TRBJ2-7	CASYGRGYEQYF	TGTGCCAGCTACGGACGGGGCTACGAGCAGTACTTC
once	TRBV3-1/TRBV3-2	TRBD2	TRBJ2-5	CASSPGLPQIKETQYF	TGTGCCAGCAGCCCGGGACTACCGCAGATCAAAGAGACCCAGTACTTC
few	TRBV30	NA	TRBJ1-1	CAGVKGAEAFF	TGTGCCGGAGTGAAAGGAGCTGAAGCTTTCTTT
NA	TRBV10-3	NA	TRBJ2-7	CAISGRDNAYEQYF	TGTGCCATCAGCGGCCGGGACAACGCCTACGAGCAGTACTTC
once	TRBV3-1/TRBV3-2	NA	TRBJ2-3	CASSPSSDTQYF	TGTGCCAGCAGCCCCTCCTCGGATACGCAGTATTTT
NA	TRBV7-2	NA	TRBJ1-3	CASSFTGFSGNTIYF	TGTGCCAGCAGCTTCACAGGATTCTCTGGAAACACCATATATTTT
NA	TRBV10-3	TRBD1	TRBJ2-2	CAIQGQGAAGELFF	TGTGCCATTCAGGGACAGGGGGCTGCCGGGGAGCTGTTTTTT
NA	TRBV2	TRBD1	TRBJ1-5	CASSGTGGVDQPQHF	TGTGCCAGCAGTGGGACAGGGGGCGTAGATCAGCCCCAGCATTTT
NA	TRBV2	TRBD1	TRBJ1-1	CASSYRGPTEAFF	TGTGCCAGCAGTTACAGGGGGCCCACTGAAGCTTTCTTT
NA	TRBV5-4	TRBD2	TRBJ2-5	CASSLELAAQGLETQYF	TGTGCCAGCAGCTTGGAACTAGCGGCCCAGGGCCTAGAGACCCAGTACTTC
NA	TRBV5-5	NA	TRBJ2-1	CASSSHRVPEQFF	TGTGCCAGCAGCTCTCACAGAGTTCCTGAGCAGTTCTTC
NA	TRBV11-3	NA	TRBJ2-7	CASSLAGMGGYEQYF	TGTGCCAGCAGCTTAGCGGGGATGGGGGGCTACGAGCAGTACTTC
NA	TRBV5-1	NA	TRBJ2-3	CASSWSRSTDTQYF	TGCGCCAGCAGCTGGAGCCGGAGCACAGATACGCAGTATTTT
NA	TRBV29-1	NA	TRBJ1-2	CSVERGSYGYTF	TGCAGCGTTGAAAGGGGCAGCTATGGCTACACCTTC
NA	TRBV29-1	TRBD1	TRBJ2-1	CSVDPTGVNEQFF	TGCAGCGTTGATCCGACAGGGGTAAATGAGCAGTTCTTC